This T cell receptor (beta chain) came from a study of long-term antiretroviral therapy in people with HIV. Survey-level resolution applied to immunoSEQ assay v3.0. Profiling relied on immunoSEQ multiplex PCR, and the TCRdb table lists in-frame clones only, not all of them. Of about 16,000 clones in the sample, over 75% are singletons; the top ten hold about 12%. This clone turned up a few times. Its antigen is as yet unknown. In germline, CDR1 is SGHRS, CDR2 YFSETQ. V was shortened by 2 bases and J by 3 bases, with 8 bases between the two germline ends. The CDR3 loop spans 13 amino acids. General observations from the study: Older ART regimens may have been in use when blood was drawn between the mid-2000s and the late 2010s. CDR3 lengths in HIV samples spanned a narrower range than controls. Clonotypes expanded prior to ART showed repertoire dominance at all sampled time points.

The clonotype originates from a man in his fifties with HIV. The source material was unsorted PBMCs, sampled 0.7 years before starting antiretroviral therapy. This chain joins TRBV5-1 and TRBJ1-1; perhaps TRBD1 as D (6 bases). Here the CDR3 DNA reads TGCGCCAGCAGCTTACAGGGTCACACTGAAGCTTTCTTT. This encodes CASSLQGHTEAFF.